These 30 T cell receptor beta chains came from one sample sequenced in a study of shared clonotypes between healthy human individuals. Here immunoSEQ multiplex PCR was the method, and the copy in TCRdb shows in-frame clones only, minus some. The sample lists some 1 million clones; more than 65% were seen once. Sequencing input: memory CD4+ T cells sorted from blood. Described subset: CD45RA-negative fraction. These receptors all stem from a young man in good health.

With regard to this clone: It may be a read error: a sequence one base away is much more abundant. The rearrangement uses TRBV15 and TRBJ2-4, with D possibly being TRBD2 (6 bases). The CDR3 is 16 residues long. Germline V gives CDR1 LNHNV, CDR2 YYDKDF (reference sequence). The CDR3 DNA follows: TGTGTCACCAGCAGAGGAGGGACCCCAGGATGGGACATTCAGTACTTC. Translated, it gives CVTSRGGTPGWDIQYF.

The chain has TRBV7-9 and TRBJ2-1; TRBD2 agrees at 9 bases. The V and J ends lost 5 bases and 0 bases, in that order; junction bases with no gene match: 11. The germline V gene encodes CDR1 SEHNR and CDR2 FQNEAQ (reference sequence). The CDR3 has 18 amino acids. This CDR3 reads CASSPITSGLSSYNEQFF. CDR3 bases: TGTGCCAGCAGCCCCATTACTAGCGGGCTTAGCTCCTACAATGAGCAGTTCTTC.

The rearrangement links TRBV4-3 to TRBJ2-7; TRBD1 matches at 7 bases. After removal of 1 base from V and 2 bases from J, the junction contained 5 bases not matched to a gene. The CDR3 runs to 15 residues. Germline loops: CDR1 LGHNA, CDR2 YSLEER. The CDR3 here is CASSQGPGQTYEQYF. CDR3 in DNA: TGCGCCAGCAGCCAAGGGCCGGGACAGACCTACGAGCAGTACTTC.

CDR3 amino acids: CASTRVLTEAFF. CDR3 DNA: TGCGCCAGCACGAGGGTTTTGACTGAAGCTTTCTTT. The rearrangement links TRBV10-2 to TRBJ1-1; D is undetermined. This CDR3 contains 12 residues. V was clipped by 7 bases and J by 5 bases, with 11 bases between them. The germline CDR1 and CDR2 sequences are WSHSY and SAAADI.

The chain is built from TRBV19 and TRBJ2-7; 9 nucleotides align to TRBD2. The CDR3 contains 17 residues. Trimming cost V 1 base and J 2 bases; bases outside gene matches: 9. Germline CDR1 and CDR2: LNHDA and SQIVND (reference sequence). CDR3 sequence reads: CASSIGLAVTHPYEQYF. CDR3 coding DNA: TGTGCCAGTAGTATAGGACTAGCGGTAACCCATCCCTACGAGCAGTACTTC.

This chain uses TRBV10-3 with TRBJ2-2; 8 bases agree with TRBD1. The CDR3 has 16 amino acids. Germline CDR1 is ENHRY and CDR2 is SYGVKD. The J segment lost 1 base and the V segment lost 6 bases, leaving 7 bases of the junction unmatched. CDR3: CAISGQGSGNTGELFF. DNA of the CDR3: TGTGCCATCAGCGGACAGGGTTCGGGGAACACCGGGGAGCTGTTTTTT.

As concerns this clone: At one end the junction does not follow the germline gene, possibly because of a read error. J is TRBJ2-5 and V is TRBV7-7; D gene unclear. The V gene's germline CDR1 is SSHAT and CDR2 FNYEAQ (reference sequence). CDR3 length equals 13 residues. CDR3 protein: CASSWTRQETQYF. The CDR3 coding sequence is TGTGCTAGCAGTTGGACGAGACAAGAGACCCAGTACTTC.

The V gene is TRBV6-6, the J gene TRBJ1-6, with D tentatively TRBD1 (5 bases). The CDR3 has 15 amino acids. Trimming took off 4 bases at V and 5 bases at J, with 12 bases between the two ends. The V gene's germline CDR1 is MNHNY and CDR2 SVGAGI (reference sequence). The CDR3 protein is CASSSRGFNNSPLHF. The CDR3 nucleotides are TGTGCCAGCAGTTCCCGGGGGTTCAATAATTCACCCCTCCACTTT.

The rearrangement joins TRBV7-9 to TRBJ2-7; tentatively, D is TRBD2 (5 bases). Trimming stripped 0 bases from V and 7 bases from J, with 13 bases between. Germline CDR1 is SEHNR and CDR2 is FQNEAQ (reference sequence). This CDR3 contains 14 residues. CDR3 nucleotide sequence: TGTGCCAGCAGCTTAGCGGGCGGGCATGGGGAGCAGTACTTC. Protein product: CASSLAGGHGEQYF.

The CDR3 protein is CASSGDGQGFTYEQYF. The DNA of the CDR3 is TGTGCCAGCAGTGGAGACGGACAGGGGTTCACCTACGAGCAGTACTTC. V and J are TRBV6-1 and TRBJ2-7; 9 bases align to TRBD1. Per germline, CDR1 MNHNS and CDR2 SASEGT. The CDR3 is 16 residues long. V gave up 4 bases and J gave up 2 bases; unmatched junction bases: 9.

V is TRBV25-1 and J is TRBJ2-5; D remains ambiguous. V was cut by 7 bases and J by 4 bases, with 16 bases left in between. CDR1 is MGHDK, CDR2 SYGVNS, per germline. The CDR3 is made up of 14 amino acids. CDR3 loop: CASMGGVPLETQYF. The CDR3 DNA follows: TGTGCCAGCATGGGTGGGGTGCCGCTAGAGACCCAGTACTTC. The variable domain in full, completed from reference TRBV25-1 and TRBJ2-5, reads EADIYQTPRYLVIGTGKKITLECSQTMGHDKMYWYQQDPGMELHLIHYSYGVNSTEKGDLSSESTVSRIRTEHFPLTLESARPSHTSQYLCASMGGVPLETQYFGPGTRLLVL.

The chain recombines TRBV7-2 with TRBJ1-6, with TRBD1 as a possible D gene (6 bases). CDR1 and CDR2 (germline): SGHTA, FQGNSA. Trimming pared 3 bases from V and 3 bases from J, leaving 9 bases between. The length of the CDR3 is 15 residues. The CDR3 here is CASSFTGHYNSPLHF. CDR3 DNA: TGTGCCAGCAGCTTCACAGGGCACTATAATTCACCCCTCCACTTT.

The table lists this clone with a count of one. This chain joins TRBV10-3 and TRBJ2-7, with TRBD1 matching over 8 bases. The germline CDR1 and CDR2 sequences are ENHRY and SYGVKD. CDR3 length equals 12 residues. After removal of 5 bases from V and 3 bases from J, the junction contained 0 bases not matched to a gene. Written as DNA, the CDR3 is TGTGCCATCAGTACAGGGGGCTACGAGCAGTACTTC. This encodes CAISTGGYEQYF.

CDR3 DNA sequence: TGTGCCAGCAGAATCGGACAGGAGAATTCACCCCTCCACTTT. It codes for CASRIGQENSPLHF. The chain couples TRBV28 to TRBJ1-6, with 7 bases identical to TRBD1. Germline values: CDR1 MDHEN, CDR2 SYDVKM. The trim removed 6 bases at V and 7 bases at J, leaving 6 bases unmatched. The CDR3 extends over 14 amino acids.

This clone was seen a single time. The genes are TRBV2 and TRBJ2-2; TRBD1 matches at 8 bases. This CDR3 comprises 16 residues. Germline CDR1 is SNHLY and CDR2 is FYNNEI. V shed 6 bases, J shed 0 bases, and the junction held 6 bases outside the gene matches. The CDR3 bases are TGTGCCAGCAGCAGGACAGGGAACGCGAACACCGGGGAGCTGTTTTTT. This translates into CASSRTGNANTGELFF. The variable domain in full, with the rest retrieved from reference TRBV2 and TRBJ2-2, is EPEVTQTPSHQVTQMGQEVILRCVPISNHLYFYWYRQILGQKVEFLVSFYNNEISEKSEIFDDQFSVERPDGSNFTLKIRSTKLEDSAMYFCASSRTGNANTGELFFGEGSRLTVL.

J is TRBJ2-2 and V is TRBV5-4; 10 bases agree with TRBD2. Germline CDR1 is SGHNT and CDR2 is YYREEE (reference sequence). There are 16 residues in the CDR3. V lost 5 bases to trimming and J lost 1 base; unmatched junction nucleotides: 5. The CDR3 region is CASSFLAGGNTGELFF. The CDR3 DNA reads as TGTGCCAGCAGTTTCTTAGCGGGAGGGAACACCGGGGAGCTGTTTTTT.

This chain's CDR3 is CASSVSELALTDTQYF. As DNA, the CDR3 is TGTGCCAGCAGCGTATCTGAACTAGCCCTGACAGATACGCAGTATTTT. The chain combines TRBV9 with TRBJ2-3; D might be TRBD2 (6 bases). The V end was cut by 1 base, the J end by 3 bases, with 15 bases between. This CDR3 spans 16 amino acids. Looked up from germline, CDR1 is SGDLS and CDR2 is YYNGEE. Full variable domain (missing parts from reference TRBV9 and TRBJ2-3): DSGVTQTPKHLITATGQRVTLRCSPRSGDLSVYWYQQSLDQGLQFLIQYYNGEERAKGNILERFSAQQFPDLHSELNLSSLELGDSALYFCASSVSELALTDTQYFGPGTRLTVL.

The V and J genes are TRBV4-3 and TRBJ1-4; 7 bases align to TRBD1. This CDR3 contains 14 residues. The ends lost 6 bases at V and 8 bases at J; junction bases unmatched: 9. Germline values: CDR1 LGHNA, CDR2 YSLEER. The CDR3 sequence is CASSRQGEGEKLFF. The CDR3 coding sequence is TGCGCCAGCAGTCGACAGGGCGAGGGGGAAAAACTGTTTTTT.

This chain uses TRBV27 with TRBJ1-6; the D is unclear. V was pared by 3 bases and J by 0 bases, with 9 bases between. Germline V gene lookup returns CDR1 MNHEY and CDR2 SMNVEV (reference sequence). The CDR3 contains 16 residues. The CDR3 nucleotides read TGTGCCAGCAGTTTTCAGGTGAACTCCTATAATTCACCCCTCCACTTT. Its protein product is CASSFQVNSYNSPLHF.

In its sample, this clone was seen once. The J gene is TRBJ2-7, the V gene TRBV7-9; 9 positions match TRBD1. Germline V gene lookup returns CDR1 SEHNR and CDR2 FQNEAQ (reference sequence). This CDR3 comprises 14 residues. V lost 4 bases and J lost 4; bases outside the gene matches: 5. CDR3 residues: CASSSGQGKYEQYF. DNA of the CDR3: TGTGCCAGCAGCTCGGGACAGGGAAAGTACGAGCAGTACTTC. Complete variable domain (other parts from reference TRBV7-9 and TRBJ2-7): DTGVSQNPRHKITKRGQNVTFRCDPISEHNRLYWYRQTLGQGPEFLTYFQNEAQLEKSRLLSDRFSAERPKGSFSTLEIQRTEQGDSAMYLCASSSGQGKYEQYFGPGTRLTVT.

The chain carries TRBV5-3 and TRBJ2-7, with 12 positions matching TRBD2. TRBV5-3 has ORF status, its function being uncertain. The CDR3 loop spans 14 amino acids. The V gene end was trimmed by 2 bases and the J gene end by 6 bases; junction bases not matched to a gene: 3. In DNA form, the CDR3 reads TGTGCCAGAAGCTTCCTAGCGGGAGGGCGCGAGCAGTACTTC. Amino acids: CARSFLAGGREQYF.

The rearrangement links TRBV5-4 to TRBJ2-5; the match to TRBD2 covers 8 bases. The CDR3 runs 15 residues. The junction had 5 bases not matched to a gene; V was cut back by 0 bases and J by 4 bases. The germline V gene has CDR1 SGHNT and CDR2 YYREEE (reference sequence). CDR3 nucleotide sequence: TGTGCCAGCAGCTTGGACGGGGGGGCTGGAGAGACCCAGTACTTC. Protein: CASSLDGGAGETQYF.

The chain couples TRBV28 to TRBJ2-5; D perhaps matches TRBD2 (6 bases). CDR1 and CDR2 (germline): MDHEN, SYDVKM. V was shortened by 5 bases and J by 5 bases, with 18 bases between the two germline ends. This CDR3 is built from 15 residues. The CDR3 nucleotides read TGTGCCAGCAGTCCCGCTGGGCGGGGTGGGGAGACCCAGTACTTC. It yields the protein CASSPAGRGGETQYF.

This chain connects TRBV5-6 to TRBJ2-5; 9 positions agree with TRBD2. Germline assignment: CDR1 SGHDT and CDR2 YYEEEE. The V and J ends lost 4 bases and 4 bases, in that order; junction bases with no gene match: 8. CDR3 length: 15 amino acids. The CDR3 nucleotides are TGTGCCAGCAGCGTCAGGCTAGCGGGGTCAGAGACCCAGTACTTC. Residues: CASSVRLAGSETQYF.

In its sample, this clone was seen once. This sequence joins TRBV6-1 and TRBJ1-5, with D uncertain. Trimming took off 6 bases at V and 9 bases at J, with 18 bases between the two ends. Germline-derived CDR1 and CDR2 are MNHNS and SASEGT. The CDR3 contains 14 residues. As DNA, the CDR3 is TGTGCCAGCAGCGTTAACGGGGAGTTGGGGCCCCAGCATTTT. Translated, it gives CASSVNGELGPQHF.

This chain connects TRBV11-3 to TRBJ2-2; a weak D match, TRBD2 (5 bases). This CDR3 comprises 15 residues. Deletions cut 4 bases from V and 6 bases from J, with 15 bases between. Germline V gene lookup returns CDR1 SGHNT and CDR2 YENEEA. This CDR3 reads CASSSPNSGSGELFF. The DNA of the CDR3 is TGTGCCAGCAGCTCCCCAAATTCGGGATCCGGGGAGCTGTTTTTT.

This clone was recorded at least ten times. The J gene is TRBJ1-4, the V gene TRBV10-3, with 7 positions matching TRBD1. The CDR3 has 14 residues. The ends lost 4 bases at V and 7 bases at J; junction bases unmatched: 6. In germline, CDR1 is ENHRY, CDR2 SYGVKD. CDR3 sequence reads: CAISAGGSGEKLFF. The CDR3 bases are TGTGCCATCAGTGCAGGGGGGTCAGGTGAAAAACTGTTTTTT.

The chain recombines TRBV14 with TRBJ1-6; D perhaps matches TRBD1 (5 bases). The ends were cut back, 5 bases at V and 7 bases at J, with 15 bases in the middle. This CDR3 is 15 amino acids long. Germline CDR1 reads SGHDN; CDR2 reads FVKESK. The CDR3 nucleotides read TGTGCCAGCAGCTTGGGACTGACGGGCAATTCACCCCTCCACTTT. It translates to CASSLGLTGNSPLHF.

The rearrangement joins TRBV6-1 to TRBJ2-2; no reliable D call. Germline V gives CDR1 MNHNS, CDR2 SASEGT. V was cut by 5 bases and J by 4 bases, with 8 bases left in between. The CDR3 has 13 residues. The CDR3 loop reads CASSTPSTGELFF. The CDR3 DNA reads TGTGCCAGCAGTACCCCCAGCACCGGGGAGCTGTTTTTT.

The chain combines TRBV5-1 with TRBJ2-7, with D possibly TRBD1 on 6 matching bases. Germline CDR1 reads SGHRS; CDR2 reads YFSETQ. V lost 5 bases and J 0 bases, leaving 12 bases between the germline ends. The CDR3 sequence is 14 residues long. The CDR3: CASRPIQGSYEQYF. The CDR3 DNA follows: TGCGCCAGCAGACCTATACAGGGCTCCTACGAGCAGTACTTC. The whole variable domain, filled in from reference TRBV5-1 and TRBJ2-7, reads KAGVTQTPRYLIKTRGQQVTLSCSPISGHRSVSWYQQTPGQGLQFLFEYFSETQRNKGNFPGRFSGRQFSNSRSEMNVSTLELGDSALYLCASRPIQGSYEQYFGPGTRLTVT.